One sample yielded the 23 T cell receptor beta chains listed below, sequenced in a study of control samples from healthy donors and cancer patients. Assay used: immunoSEQ multiplex PCR; TCRdb lists only in-frame clones, some missing. In the table there are approximately 150,000 clones, about 94% of which are singletons. The sequencing sample was made of blood. The receptors were sampled from a woman aged 30 to 39 in good health.

The genes are TRBV6-6 and TRBJ1-1; D remains ambiguous. The CDR3 is made up of 11 amino acids. Between the trimmed V and J ends, which lost 7 bases and 4 bases, there was a span of 7 bases. Germline V gene sequence: CDR1 MNHNY, CDR2 SVGAGI (reference sequence). Here the CDR3 reads CASKKSTEAFF. The CDR3 DNA reads TGTGCCAGCAAGAAATCCACTGAAGCTTTCTTT.

V and J are TRBV7-2 and TRBJ2-3, with a weak D call TRBD1 (6 bases). Germline-derived CDR1 and CDR2 are SGHTA and FQGNSA. Trimming removed 5 bases at V and 3 bases at J, with 18 bases between. This CDR3 is built from 16 residues. CDR3: CASSAAQGMGTDTQYF. In DNA form, the CDR3 reads TGTGCCAGCAGCGCAGCACAGGGAATGGGAACAGATACGCAGTATTTT.

The rearrangement joins TRBV27 to TRBJ2-1; D gene uncertain. Trimming cost V 0 bases and J 8 bases, with 8 bases left between them. Per the germline V gene, CDR1 is MNHEY and CDR2 is SMNVEV (reference sequence). This CDR3 is 13 amino acids long. CDR3 in DNA: TGTGCCAGCAGTTTATCTCCCCTGGATGAGCAGTTCTTC. It is translated as CASSLSPLDEQFF.

The chain couples TRBV27 to TRBJ1-5; TRBD1 agrees at 9 bases. Germline V lookup: CDR1 MNHEY, CDR2 SMNVEV (reference sequence). V was clipped by 5 bases and J by 4 bases; unmatched bases: 6. CDR3 size: 15 residues. CDR3 amino acids: CASSLVGTGNQPQHF. The CDR3 DNA follows: TGTGCCAGCAGTCTCGTCGGGACAGGGAATCAGCCCCAGCATTTT.

V is TRBV4-1 and J is TRBJ2-7; TRBD2 aligns across 10 bases. Germline V CDR1 and CDR2: MGHRA, YSYEKL. Unmatched junction bases numbered 21, after V lost 6 bases and J lost 7 bases. The CDR3 sequence is 18 residues long. CDR3 nucleotide sequence: TGCGCCAGCAGAAGGTTCGGCAGGGGGCGGCTAGCGGGGGAAGAGCAGTACTTC. Protein product: CASRRFGRGRLAGEEQYF.

The J gene is TRBJ1-1, the V gene TRBV6-5; D remains unclear. With 4 bases removed from V and 2 bases from J, the gap between germline ends came to 5 bases. Germline CDR1 and CDR2: MNHEY and SVGAGI. The CDR3 covers 12 residues. CDR3 protein: CASSSGNTEAFF. The DNA for the CDR3 is TGTGCCAGCAGTTCCGGAAACACTGAAGCTTTCTTT.

V is TRBV19 and J is TRBJ1-5; D possibly corresponds to TRBD1 (5 bases). Trimming took off 3 bases at V and 6 bases at J, with 12 bases between the two ends. This CDR3 contains 14 residues. Germline CDR1 LNHDA, CDR2 SQIVND (reference sequence). In nucleotides, the CDR3 is TGTGCCAGTAGTATTACAGGAAATCGTCAGCCCCAGCATTTT. As protein: CASSITGNRQPQHF.

The genes are TRBV7-3 and TRBJ2-2; 12 bases line up with TRBD2. CDR3 length: 17 residues. The germline gives CDR1 SGHTA, CDR2 FQGTGA. The V and J ends lost 5 bases and 8 bases, in that order; junction bases with no gene match: 12. The CDR3 nucleotides read TGTGCCAGCAGCCCTACTCGGACTAGCGGGGCGTCGGGGGAGCTGTTTTTT. As protein: CASSPTRTSGASGELFF.

V and J are TRBV2 and TRBJ1-3; 10 bases are a match to TRBD1. Germline V gene data show CDR1 as SNHLY and CDR2 as FYNNEI. The V and J ends lost 7 bases and 3 bases, in that order; junction bases with no gene match: 6. This CDR3 region has 15 residues. The CDR3 loop reads CASTGQGGFGNTIYF. In DNA, the CDR3 is TGTGCCAGCACCGGACAGGGGGGCTTTGGAAACACCATATATTTT.

Only one count was recorded for this clone. The chain uses TRBV7-8 and TRBJ1-1, with D possibly TRBD1 on 6 matching bases. Germline CDR1 reads SGHVS; CDR2 reads FQNEAQ. The length of the CDR3 is 13 residues. V was clipped by 1 base and J by 6 bases, with 9 bases between them. CDR3 DNA: TGTGCCAGCAGCTTAGACAGGGTCCCTGAAGCTTTCTTT. Translating it yields CASSLDRVPEAFF.

V and J are TRBV18 and TRBJ2-7; the match to TRBD1 covers 9 bases. The germline V gene encodes CDR1 KGHSH and CDR2 LQKENI. With 8 bases clipped from V and 3 bases from J, the junction kept 5 bases outside the gene matches. The CDR3 extends over 13 amino acids. CDR3 sequence (DNA): TGTGCCAGCCGAGGGACAGGGATCTACGAGCAGTACTTC. Its protein product is CASRGTGIYEQYF.

This clone was detected only once. The chain couples TRBV28 to TRBJ1-2; 9 positions match TRBD1. CDR3 length: 17 residues. Trimming removed 1 base from V and 5 bases from J; junction bases left unmatched: 11. Germline assignment: CDR1 MDHEN and CDR2 SYDVKM. In nucleotides, the CDR3 is TGTGCCAGCAGTTTATTTAAGGGGACAGGGAGCCGGTATGGCTACACCTTC. Amino acid sequence: CASSLFKGTGSRYGYTF.

Here the CDR3 DNA reads TGTGCCAGCAGTCCAGATAACTATGGCTACACCTTC. Amino acid sequence: CASSPDNYGYTF. The V call is TRBV2, the J call TRBJ1-2; D not certain. Germline V lookup: CDR1 SNHLY, CDR2 FYNNEI. There are 12 residues in the CDR3. Trimming stripped 5 bases from V and 1 base from J, with 5 bases between.

The chain combines TRBV15 with TRBJ2-7, with D possibly called TRBD1 or TRBD2 (5 bases each). V lost 1 base and J lost 1, with 11 bases in between. The germline V gene has CDR1 LNHNV and CDR2 YYDKDF (reference sequence). The CDR3 runs 15 residues. CDR3 loop: CATSRGRDGSYEQYF. The CDR3 DNA reads as TGTGCCACCAGCAGAGGCCGGGACGGGTCCTACGAGCAGTACTTC.

The chain couples TRBV19 to TRBJ1-1; the match to TRBD1 covers 9 bases. V trimming: 10 bases; J trimming: 0 bases; junction bases outside the gene matches: 12. The CDR3 runs 16 residues. The germline V gene encodes CDR1 LNHDA and CDR2 SQIVND (reference sequence). The CDR3 loop reads CATVQGQGLMNTEAFF. The CDR3 DNA reads TGTGCCACCGTCCAGGGACAGGGTTTAATGAACACTGAAGCTTTCTTT.

The gene calls are TRBV19 and TRBJ2-2, with D perhaps matching TRBD1 or TRBD2 (5 bases each). The V gene lost 9 bases and the J gene lost 6 bases, with 29 bases spanning the gap. The V gene's germline CDR1 is LNHDA and CDR2 SQIVND (reference sequence). The length of the CDR3 is 18 residues. The CDR3 loop is CARCSNTRGEGFSGELFF. The CDR3 nucleotides read TGTGCCAGGTGTTCCAACACCCGAGGGGAAGGGTTCTCCGGGGAGCTGTTTTTT.

This sequence joins TRBV11-3 and TRBJ2-2; no clear D. The V gene's germline CDR1 is SGHNT and CDR2 YENEEA. This CDR3 contains 15 residues. Trimming removed 3 bases from V and 4 bases from J, with 12 bases in between. CDR3 DNA sequence: TGTGCCAGCAGCTTTAGTTTCAGACCCACCGGGGAGCTGTTTTTT. Its protein is CASSFSFRPTGELFF.

This clone has only one observation. The V call is TRBV14, the J call TRBJ1-3; D gene unclear. Germline-derived CDR1 and CDR2 are SGHDN and FVKESK. This CDR3 has 11 amino acids. With 6 bases removed from V and 3 bases from J, the gap between germline ends came to 3 bases. The CDR3 reads CASRDGNTIYF. The DNA of the CDR3 is TGTGCCAGCAGAGATGGAAACACCATATATTTT.

The CDR3 region has the DNA TGTGCCAGCAGCCAAAGAGGTAGCAATCAGCCCCAGCATTTT. Its protein is CASSQRGSNQPQHF. The chain carries TRBV3-1 (or the pseudogene TRBV3-2) and TRBJ1-5; unclear D gene. The V end lost 2 bases, the J end lost 0 bases, and 5 bases lay between the germline ends. This CDR3 is built from 14 residues. CDR1 is LGHDT and CDR2 is YNNKEL in the germline V gene (reference sequence).

This chain joins TRBV19 and TRBJ1-5; D possibly corresponds to TRBD1 (5 bases). V lost 11 bases, J lost 4 bases, and 12 bases lay in between. The CDR3 length is 12 residues. Germline CDR1 reads LNHDA; CDR2 reads SQIVND (reference sequence). In nucleotides, the CDR3 is TGTGCCGGCGGGACTGGGAATCAGCCCCAGCATTTT. It is translated as CAGGTGNQPQHF.

This rearrangement joins TRBV7-9 to TRBJ1-1, with 7 positions matching TRBD1. This CDR3 has 15 residues. Germline V lookup: CDR1 SEHNR, CDR2 FQNEAQ (reference sequence). The V and J ends lost 4 bases and 1 base, in that order; junction bases with no gene match: 6. The CDR3 nucleotides read TGTGCCAGCAGCTCACACAGGGGTACGAACACTGAAGCTTTCTTT. Translation gives CASSSHRGTNTEAFF.

This chain joins TRBV2 and TRBJ1-3, with D unclear. Looked up from germline, CDR1 is SNHLY and CDR2 is FYNNEI. The CDR3 runs to 14 residues. V lost 2 bases and J 2 bases, leaving 7 bases between the germline ends. The CDR3 sequence is CASSEWQTGNTIYF. The DNA for the CDR3 is TGTGCCAGCAGTGAATGGCAGACTGGAAACACCATATATTTT.

This chain joins TRBV18 and TRBJ2-3; the D is unclear. The germline V gene encodes CDR1 KGHSH and CDR2 LQKENI. V lost 3 bases and J lost 3, with 7 bases in between. The CDR3 is made up of 13 amino acids. The CDR3 spells CASSPGLTDTQYF. The CDR3, as DNA: TGTGCCAGCTCACCTGGGCTAACAGATACGCAGTATTTT.